This T cell receptor (beta chain) was obtained from a study of blood T cell repertoires in COVID-19. Across the study: Some COVID-19 samples were acute and others convalescent; all came from the United States, Italy and Spain. PBMCs, B-cell-depleted T cells, or T cells provided the cDNA or gDNA that made up the material.

The CDR3 sequence is 15 residues long. Per the germline V gene, CDR1 is SGDLS and CDR2 is YYNGEE. Trimming took 4 bases from V and 2 from J, leaving 16 bases between them. In the original workflow: Cell counts per sample came from amplifying reference gene primers. The table came from immunoSEQ multiplex PCR; TCRdb's copy has only in-frame clones and leaves some out. That table supplies the V and J calls and clone size; D and trimming were determined from the DNA. This table has approximately 200,000 clones, about nine tenths appearing once. This receptor was identified in a woman aged 45-65 years with acute or convalescent COVID-19. The material sequenced was peripheral blood. The chain recombines TRBV9 with TRBJ2-7, with a tentative D call TRBD2 (6 bases). The CDR3 protein is CASSPRDSPPYEQYF. The CDR3 DNA is TGTGCCAGCAGCCCAAGGGACTCACCCCCCTACGAGCAGTACTTC.